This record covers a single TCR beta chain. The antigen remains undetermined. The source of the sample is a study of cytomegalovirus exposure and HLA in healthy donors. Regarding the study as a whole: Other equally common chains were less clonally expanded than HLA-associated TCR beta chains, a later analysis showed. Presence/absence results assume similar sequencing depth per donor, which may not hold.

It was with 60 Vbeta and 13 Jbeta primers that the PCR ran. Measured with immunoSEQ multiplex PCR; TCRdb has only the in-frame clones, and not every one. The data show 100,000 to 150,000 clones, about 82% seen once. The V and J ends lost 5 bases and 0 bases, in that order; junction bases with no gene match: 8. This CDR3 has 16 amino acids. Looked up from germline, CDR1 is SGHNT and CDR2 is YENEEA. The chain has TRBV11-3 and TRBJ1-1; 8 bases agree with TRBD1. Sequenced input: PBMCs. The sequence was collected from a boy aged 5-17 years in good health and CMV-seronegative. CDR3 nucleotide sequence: TGTGCCAGCAGCCCTAGGACAGGGCTGATGAACACTGAAGCTTTCTTT. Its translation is CASSPRTGLMNTEAFF. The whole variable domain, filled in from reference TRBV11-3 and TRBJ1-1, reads EAGVVQSPRYKIIEKKQPVAFWCNPISGHNTLYWYLQNLGQGPELLIRYENEEAVDDSQLPKDRFSAERLKGVDSTLKIQPAELGDSAVYLCASSPRTGLMNTEAFFGQGTRLTVV.